Each of the 24 T cell receptor beta chains below was sequenced from the same sample in a study of OX40 agonist ivuxolimab in advanced cancers. Method: immunoSEQ multiplex PCR; TCRdb's copy keeps in-frame clones and lacks some. This repertoire shows 70,000 or so clones, approximately 81% found once; its top ten account for 4%. The sample in question was CD4+ or CD8+ T cells sorted from blood, obtained in a trial of the OX40 agonist ivuxolimab. The receptors here all came from an adult with an advanced solid tumor such as melanoma, head and neck, liver or kidney cancer.

This clone was observed a few times. This chain joins TRBV16 and TRBJ1-5; D uncertain. The CDR3 sequence is 14 residues long. V shed 1 base and J shed 0 bases, with 4 bases lying between them. Germline assignment: CDR1 KGHSY and CDR2 FQNENV. DNA for the CDR3: TGTGCCAGCAGCCAATGGAATAGCAATCAGCCCCAGCATTTT. Encoded protein: CASSQWNSNQPQHF.

The rearrangement links TRBV5-1 to TRBJ2-3; D possibly corresponds to TRBD2 (5 bases). This CDR3 has 15 amino acids. The V gene lost 4 bases and the J gene lost 3 bases, with 15 bases spanning the gap. Germline CDR1 is SGHRS and CDR2 is YFSETQ. This CDR3 is CASSRVERQTDTQYF. DNA for the CDR3: TGCGCCAGCAGCCGTGTTGAGCGGCAGACAGATACGCAGTATTTT.

This chain joins TRBV7-6 and TRBJ1-6; D ambiguous. This CDR3 contains 15 residues. Germline assignment: CDR1 SGHVS and CDR2 FNYEAQ. Between the trimmed V and J ends, which lost 1 base and 11 bases, there was a span of 15 bases. CDR3 protein: CASSLEERGSAPLHF. CDR3 bases: TGTGCCAGCAGCTTAGAGGAACGGGGTTCAGCACCCCTCCACTTT.

The DNA of the CDR3 is TGTGCCAGCAGTTTACAGGGAGACCAGCCCCAGCATTTT. As protein: CASSLQGDQPQHF. The rearrangement uses TRBV6-5 and TRBJ1-5; D is perhaps TRBD1 (6 bases). V lost 4 bases and J 7 bases, leaving 11 bases between the germline ends. The CDR3 length is 13 residues. CDR1 is MNHEY, CDR2 SVGAGI, per germline.

The rearrangement joins TRBV11-2 to TRBJ2-5; 13 bases agree with TRBD2. V was pared by 4 bases and J by 4 bases, with 3 bases of the junction left unmatched. The CDR3 is made up of 15 amino acids. CDR1 and CDR2 from the germline V gene are SGHAT and FQNNGV. The CDR3 is CASSSGTSGIETQYF. CDR3 bases: TGTGCCAGCAGCTCTGGGACTAGCGGGATAGAGACCCAGTACTTC. The entire variable domain, with the rest obtained from reference TRBV11-2 and TRBJ2-5, is as follows: EAGVAQSPRYKIIEKRQSVAFWCNPISGHATLYWYQQILGQGPKLLIQFQNNGVVDDSQLPKDRFSAERLKGVDSTLKIQPAKLEDSAVYLCASSSGTSGIETQYFGPGTRLLVL.

V and J are TRBV7-9 and TRBJ1-2, with 8 bases that match TRBD1. The germline V gene encodes CDR1 SEHNR and CDR2 FQNEAQ (reference sequence). J lost 7 bases, V lost 6 bases, and 10 bases had no gene match. The CDR3 is made up of 14 amino acids. The CDR3 here is CASSGQGALSGYTF. As DNA, the CDR3 is TGTGCCAGCAGTGGACAGGGCGCACTCTCTGGCTACACCTTC.

The chain couples TRBV7-3 to TRBJ1-1; TRBD1 aligns across 7 bases. Unmatched junction bases numbered 3, after V lost 5 bases and J lost 3 bases. This CDR3 has 13 residues. Per the germline V gene, CDR1 is SGHTA and CDR2 is FQGTGA. The CDR3 DNA reads TGTGCCAGCAGCCCACAGGGGTACACTGAAGCTTTCTTT. Its translation: CASSPQGYTEAFF.

V is TRBV18 and J is TRBJ1-3; D not resolved. V dropped 1 base and J dropped 8 bases, with 6 bases sitting between them. There are 12 residues in the CDR3. CDR1 is KGHSH and CDR2 is LQKENI in the germline V gene. CDR3 region: CASSPLGDTIYF. The CDR3 bases are TGTGCCAGCTCACCACTCGGGGACACCATATATTTT.

V usage is TRBV5-6 and J usage is TRBJ1-2, with TRBD1 identical over 7 bases. This CDR3 contains 15 residues. The germline V gene encodes CDR1 SGHDT and CDR2 YYEEEE. V was clipped by 3 bases and J by 2 bases; unmatched bases: 7. The DNA for the CDR3 is TGTGCCAGCAGCTCTCTCCCCAGGGGGAACTATGGCTACACCTTC. Protein sequence: CASSSLPRGNYGYTF.

The rearrangement uses TRBV15 and TRBJ2-1; 10 bases line up with TRBD2. Trimming at V came to 6 bases and at J to 6 bases, leaving 8 bases not matched to a gene. In germline, CDR1 is LNHNV, CDR2 YYDKDF (reference sequence). There are 15 residues in the CDR3. The CDR3 DNA reads TGTGCCACCAGTGGGGAACTAGCGGGAATCAATGAGCAGTTCTTC. Its translation is CATSGELAGINEQFF.

This chain uses TRBV2 with TRBJ2-7, with no clear D. From germline, CDR1 is SNHLY and CDR2 FYNNEI. The CDR3 runs to 14 residues. The germline V and J ends were trimmed by 1 base and 3 bases, with 10 bases remaining between them. The DNA for the CDR3 is TGTGCCAGCAGTGAAGAGCTGGGCCTCTACGAGCAGTACTTC. Protein: CASSEELGLYEQYF.

This chain uses TRBV5-1 with TRBJ1-5; no definite D call. The V gene's germline CDR1 is SGHRS and CDR2 YFSETQ. The CDR3 consists of 13 residues. Trimming stripped 4 bases from V and 0 bases from J, with 5 bases between. CDR3 sequence: CASSVYSNQPQHF. The CDR3 DNA is TGCGCCAGCAGCGTGTATAGCAATCAGCCCCAGCATTTT.

The chain combines TRBV7-6 with TRBJ2-2; D ambiguous. CDR1 is SGHVS and CDR2 is FNYEAQ in the germline V gene. CDR3 length equals 16 residues. V lost 5 bases to trimming and J lost 0 bases, with 13 bases between them. CDR3 loop: CASSGKGISNTGELFF. DNA of the CDR3: TGTGCCAGCAGCGGGAAGGGAATTTCGAACACCGGGGAGCTGTTTTTT.

J is TRBJ2-7 and V is TRBV5-6; D possibly corresponds to TRBD1 (5 bases). V lost 2 bases, J lost 2 bases, and 8 bases lay in between. This CDR3 has 13 residues. CDR1 is SGHDT, CDR2 YYEEEE, per germline. CDR3 sequence (DNA): TGTGCCAGCAGCTTTCCCAGGGCCTACGAGCAGTACTTC. As protein: CASSFPRAYEQYF.

The chain recombines TRBV14 with TRBJ2-7; possible D gene TRBD2, 5 bases. The CDR3 totals 13 residues. V lost 6 bases, J lost 3 bases, and 12 bases lay in between. Germline loops: CDR1 SGHDN, CDR2 FVKESK. The CDR3 nucleotides read TGTGCCAGCAGTTACGGACTCCTCTACGAGCAGTACTTC. Its protein product is CASSYGLLYEQYF.

The chain couples TRBV4-2 to TRBJ2-7; 7 bases are a match to TRBD2. Germline V lookup: CDR1 LGHNA, CDR2 YNFKEQ. The J segment lost 0 bases and the V segment lost 0 bases, leaving 8 bases of the junction unmatched. This CDR3 region has 17 residues. Here the CDR3 reads CASSQDLASGASYEQYF. Here the CDR3 DNA reads TGTGCCAGCAGCCAAGATCTGGCTAGCGGTGCCTCCTACGAGCAGTACTTC.

The chain employs TRBV6-1 and TRBJ1-4; 7 bases line up with TRBD1. Germline values: CDR1 MNHNS, CDR2 SASEGT. This CDR3 region has 14 residues. Trimming removed 3 bases from V and 4 bases from J; junction bases left unmatched: 2. The chain's CDR3 is CASSEGDSNEKLFF. The CDR3 bases are TGTGCCAGCAGTGAGGGGGACAGTAATGAAAAACTGTTTTTT.

This clone was seen a few times. CDR3 in amino acids: CASSEDLAGGTDTQYF. The CDR3 nucleotides read TGTGCCAGCAGTGAAGACCTAGCGGGGGGAACAGATACGCAGTATTTT. This rearrangement joins TRBV2 to TRBJ2-3; 11 bases fit TRBD2. The CDR3 sequence is 16 residues long. In germline, CDR1 is SNHLY, CDR2 FYNNEI. The V gene end was trimmed by 1 base and the J gene end by 3 bases; junction bases not matched to a gene: 3.

The rearrangement links TRBV7-2 to TRBJ2-4; D possibly corresponds to TRBD2 (5 bases). Germline CDR1 reads SGHTA; CDR2 reads FQGNSA. With 2 bases removed from V and 5 bases from J, the gap between germline ends came to 16 bases. The CDR3 runs 16 residues. The CDR3 DNA reads as TGTGCCAGCAGCTTAATGGTAGGGCAGAGGGAAAACATTCAGTACTTC. Its protein product is CASSLMVGQRENIQYF.

This sequence joins TRBV10-3 and TRBJ1-1; D gene uncertain. The germline V gene encodes CDR1 ENHRY and CDR2 SYGVKD. V was trimmed by 10 bases and J by 4 bases, leaving 22 bases between them. The CDR3 extends over 15 amino acids. CDR3 amino acids: CATLDLGSYRTEAFF. CDR3 nucleotides: TGTGCCACCCTCGACCTCGGGAGTTATCGCACTGAAGCTTTCTTT.

V usage is TRBV15 and J usage is TRBJ2-3; D unresolved. CDR3 length equals 12 residues. The germline V gene has CDR1 LNHNV and CDR2 YYDKDF (reference sequence). V lost 1 base, J lost 4 bases, and 3 bases lay in between. DNA for the CDR3: TGTGCCACCAGCAGAGCAGCAGATACGCAGTATTTT. Amino acid sequence: CATSRAADTQYF.

V gene TRBV5-1 combines with J gene TRBJ2-7, with 8 bases that match TRBD1. CDR1 is SGHRS, CDR2 YFSETQ, per germline. Losses at the gene ends were 3 bases for V and 3 bases for J; bases not matched to a gene: 8. The CDR3 length is 15 residues. CDR3 coding DNA: TGCGCCAGCAGCTCTTCCCGACAGGGGTACTACGAGCAGTACTTC. Residues: CASSSSRQGYYEQYF.

V and J are TRBV10-3 and TRBJ2-2; 12 positions match TRBD2. This CDR3 has 14 amino acids. Germline V lookup: CDR1 ENHRY, CDR2 SYGVKD. Germline trimming cut 11 bases from V and 8 bases from J; bases unmatched to any gene: 9. CDR3 in amino acids: CASRLAGELGELFF. The CDR3 nucleotides read TGTGCCTCCAGACTAGCGGGAGAGTTAGGGGAGCTGTTTTTT.

A few counts support this clone. The chain carries TRBV7-3 and TRBJ2-1; perhaps TRBD1 as D (5 bases). In germline, CDR1 is SGHTA, CDR2 FQGTGA. The CDR3 covers 15 residues. Trimming removed 1 base from V and 8 bases from J, with 15 bases in between. CDR3 in DNA: TGTGCCAGCAGCTTAATAGGGGATTTTTCGGATGAGCAGTTCTTC. It is translated as CASSLIGDFSDEQFF.